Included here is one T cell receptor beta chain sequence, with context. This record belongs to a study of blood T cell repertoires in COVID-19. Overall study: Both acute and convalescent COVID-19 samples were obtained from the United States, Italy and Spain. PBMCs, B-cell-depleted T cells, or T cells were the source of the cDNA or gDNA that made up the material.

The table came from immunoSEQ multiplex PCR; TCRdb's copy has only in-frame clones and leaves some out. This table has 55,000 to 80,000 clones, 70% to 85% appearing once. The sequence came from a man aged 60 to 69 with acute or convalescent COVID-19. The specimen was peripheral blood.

CDR3 nucleotide sequence: TGTGCCAGCAGCTTATCCCCTCCCGGGGCTGGGGCCAACGTCCTGACTTTC. Encoded protein: CASSLSPPGAGANVLTF. The chain links TRBV7-3 to TRBJ2-6; D may be TRBD2 (5 bases). Germline-derived CDR1 and CDR2 are SGHTA and FQGTGA. The V end lost 2 bases, the J end lost 2 bases, and 13 bases lay between the germline ends. CDR3 length equals 17 residues.